Each of the 32 T cell receptor beta chains below was sequenced from the same sample in a study of blood T cells in healthy people across ages (dated by TCRdb to about 2015). The protocol used for the library was 5' RACE. These reads were obtained on an Illumina HiSeq 2500. A second PCR of roughly 7 to 12 cycles was run with a J-beta primer mix and a sample-barcoded 5' primer. TCRdb ran its own pipeline on the public reads, namely fastp trimming at Q25 and MiXCR clone calling, and kept in-frame beta chains. Entries that share a CDR3 protein sequence are merged under the most common genes and DNA. This sample lists under 2,000,000 distinct CDR3 sequences; roughly 50% were detected once. The ten largest make up over 2% of the sample. Sequenced: blood. These receptors were collected from a woman in her 40s in good health.

This chain links TRBV9 with TRBJ2-6; the D call may be TRBD1 or TRBD2 (6 bases each). Trimming left V 4 bases short and J 4 bases short, with 21 bases between. Germline CDR1 reads SGDLS; CDR2 reads YYNGEE. The CDR3 contains 18 residues. CDR3 sequence reads: CASSPRGSGAQGANVLTF. The DNA of the CDR3 is TGTGCCAGCAGCCCTAGAGGTTCGGGGGCGCAGGGGGCCAACGTCCTGACTTTC.

A few counts support this clonotype. V is TRBV4-3 and J is TRBJ2-4, with TRBD2 identical over 10 bases. The germline gives CDR1 LGHNA, CDR2 YSLEER. The CDR3 has 17 residues. Trimming took 0 bases from V and 4 from J; bases not matched to a gene: 6. This CDR3 is CASSQDFRAGGKNIQYF. The CDR3 nucleotides are TGCGCCAGCAGCCAAGACTTCCGAGCGGGGGGGAAAAACATTCAGTACTTC.

Ten or more counts support this clonotype. The rearrangement joins TRBV12-3 or TRBV12-4 to TRBJ2-5, with D unresolved. This CDR3 has 12 amino acids. The CDR3 region is CRDFGLQETQYF. The CDR3 bases are TGTAGAGATTTCGGATTACAAGAGACCCAGTACTTC.

The chain links TRBV12-3 or TRBV12-4 to TRBJ2-7; a weak D match, TRBD1 (6 bases). Trimming pared 5 bases from V and 3 bases from J, leaving 26 bases between. The length of the CDR3 is 18 residues. The CDR3 DNA follows: TGTGCCAGCAGTCGGACCAAACAGGGCCCCCAACCCTTCTACGAGCAGTACTTC. It specifies CASSRTKQGPQPFYEQYF.

This clonotype was counted a few times. The chain joins TRBV4-3 to TRBJ2-1; no clear D gene. Trimming took off 3 bases at V and 11 bases at J, with 17 bases between the two ends. Germline CDR1 reads LGHNA; CDR2 reads YSLEER. The CDR3 loop spans 14 amino acids. The CDR3 loop is CASSQNQWSPKQFF. The DNA of the CDR3 is TGCGCCAGCAGCCAGAATCAATGGTCGCCCAAGCAGTTCTTC.

The V call is TRBV27, the J call TRBJ2-1; TRBD2 agrees at 12 bases. This CDR3 contains 15 residues. Unmatched junction bases numbered 8, after V lost 7 bases and J lost 7 bases. The germline CDR1 and CDR2 sequences are MNHEY and SMNVEV (reference sequence). The CDR3 reads CASKVRLAGENEQFF. Written as DNA, the CDR3 is TGTGCCAGCAAAGTCAGACTAGCGGGGGAGAATGAGCAGTTCTTC.

The chain joins TRBV7-2 to TRBJ2-3; D remains ambiguous. This CDR3 comprises 15 residues. Germline values: CDR1 SGHTA, CDR2 FQGNSA. Trimming took 2 bases from V and 0 from J, leaving 9 bases between them. The CDR3 DNA is TGTGCCAGCAGCTTATACCAACAGAGCACAGATACGCAGTATTTT. This codes for CASSLYQQSTDTQYF.

The chain employs TRBV10-3 and TRBJ2-3; possibly TRBD2 for D (6 bases). V lost 0 bases to trimming and J lost 3 bases, with 10 bases between them. CDR1 and CDR2 from the germline V gene are ENHRY and SYGVKD. This CDR3 has 15 amino acids. CDR3 protein: CAISESGGATDTQYF. The CDR3 DNA follows: TGTGCCATCAGTGAGTCAGGCGGGGCAACAGATACGCAGTATTTT.

The rearrangement joins TRBV7-9 to TRBJ2-1; 9 nucleotides match TRBD2. Germline lookup yields CDR1 SEHNR and CDR2 FQNEAQ (reference sequence). The trim removed 5 bases at V and 2 bases at J, leaving 10 bases unmatched. The CDR3 runs to 17 residues. The CDR3 DNA is TGTGCCAGCAGCCAGGATTACGGCGGGGGGGCCTACAATGAGCAGTTCTTC. Its translation is CASSQDYGGGAYNEQFF.

The chain recombines TRBV13 with TRBJ2-7; D is undetermined. Looked up from germline, CDR1 is PRHDT and CDR2 is FYEKMQ (reference sequence). This CDR3 comprises 14 residues. The V gene lost 5 bases and the J gene lost 0 bases, with 11 bases spanning the gap. CDR3 residues: CASSRRTYSYEQYF. In DNA, the CDR3 is TGTGCCAGCAGCCGACGGACCTACTCCTACGAGCAGTACTTC.

V is TRBV4-2 and J is TRBJ1-2; D remains ambiguous. V lost 0 bases, J lost 4 bases, and 15 bases lay in between. The V gene's germline CDR1 is LGHNA and CDR2 YNFKEQ. The CDR3 runs 16 residues. CDR3 sequence reads: CASSQDETILSYGYTF. The CDR3 DNA follows: TGTGCCAGCAGCCAAGATGAAACCATCCTCTCCTATGGCTACACCTTC.

This clonotype turned up a few times. The rearrangement links TRBV14 to TRBJ2-5; D is unclear. Trimming removed 0 bases at V and 7 bases at J, with 12 bases between. The CDR3 covers 14 residues. Germline CDR1 and CDR2: SGHDN and FVKESK. The CDR3: CASSQEWLLGTQYF. DNA of the CDR3: TGTGCCAGCAGCCAAGAATGGCTCCTCGGGACCCAGTACTTC.

The chain couples TRBV28 to TRBJ2-3; weak D call: TRBD2 (5 bases). There are 16 residues in the CDR3. Germline CDR1 and CDR2: MDHEN and SYDVKM. V was clipped by 3 bases and J by 0 bases, with 13 bases between them. The CDR3 DNA reads TGTGCCAGCAGTTTGGGCCAGCGGACTAGCACAGATACGCAGTATTTT. Its protein is CASSLGQRTSTDTQYF.

The chain combines TRBV7-2 with TRBJ1-5, with D possibly TRBD1 on 5 matching bases. Germline CDR1 is SGHTA and CDR2 is FQGNSA. Trimming left V 2 bases short and J 7 bases short, with 12 bases between. The CDR3 covers 14 residues. This CDR3 is CASSLRYGAQPQHF. The CDR3 nucleotides read TGTGCCAGCAGCTTAAGGTATGGGGCCCAGCCCCAGCATTTT. Full variable domain (missing parts from reference TRBV7-2 and TRBJ1-5): GAGVSQSPSNKVTEKGKDVELRCDPISGHTALYWYRQSLGQGLEFLIYFQGNSAPDKSGLPSDRFSAERTGGSVSTLTIQRTQQEDSAVYLCASSLRYGAQPQHFGDGTRLSIL.

The chain employs TRBV7-2 and TRBJ2-3, with TRBD2 matching over 13 bases. The germline V gene has CDR1 SGHTA and CDR2 FQGNSA. This CDR3 region has 18 residues. Trimming cost V 0 bases and J 1 base; bases outside gene matches: 4. The CDR3, as DNA: TGTGCCAGCAGCTTAGCCACTAGCGGGGGGGGAGGCACAGATACGCAGTATTTT. Translated, it gives CASSLATSGGGGTDTQYF. The whole variable domain, filled in from reference TRBV7-2 and TRBJ2-3, reads GAGVSQSPSNKVTEKGKDVELRCDPISGHTALYWYRQSLGQGLEFLIYFQGNSAPDKSGLPSDRFSAERTGGSVSTLTIQRTQQEDSAVYLCASSLATSGGGGTDTQYFGPGTRLTVL.

The chain couples TRBV27 to TRBJ1-2; TRBD1 matches 7 bases. The CDR3 loop spans 14 amino acids. Trimming removed 5 bases from V and 2 bases from J; junction bases left unmatched: 5. Germline CDR1 reads MNHEY; CDR2 reads SMNVEV (reference sequence). The CDR3 protein is CASSPSDRNYGYTF. The CDR3 nucleotides are TGTGCCAGCAGTCCGTCGGACAGGAACTATGGCTACACCTTC.

The rearrangement joins TRBV7-8 to TRBJ2-7; TRBD2 matches 9 bases. The J call is uncertain, as TRBJ2-5 better fits the DNA end. The germline V gene has CDR1 SGHVS and CDR2 FQNEAQ. The CDR3 has 15 amino acids. CDR3 sequence: CASSELGLAKETQYF. CDR3 bases: TGTGCCAGCAGCGAACTGGGACTAGCTAAAGAGACCCAGTACTTC.

The chain combines TRBV6-5 with TRBJ1-2; D perhaps matches TRBD1 (5 bases). The V end was cut by 6 bases, the J end by 3 bases, with 17 bases between. Germline V gives CDR1 MNHEY, CDR2 SVGAGI. The CDR3 length is 15 residues. CDR3 protein: CASSPGGGIDYGYTF. CDR3 DNA: TGTGCCAGCAGCCCGGGGGGGGGAATTGACTATGGCTACACCTTC.

This clonotype came up a few times. V gene TRBV27 combines with J gene TRBJ1-6, with 8 positions matching TRBD1. Germline trimming cut 6 bases from V and 9 bases from J; bases unmatched to any gene: 10. This CDR3 contains 15 residues. CDR1 and CDR2 (germline): MNHEY, SMNVEV (reference sequence). The CDR3 is CASRGQGARGSPLHF. The CDR3, as DNA: TGTGCCAGCAGAGGGCAGGGGGCGCGGGGTTCACCCCTCCACTTT.

The chain couples TRBV11-2 to TRBJ2-3, with TRBD2 identical over 12 bases. This CDR3 contains 18 residues. Germline V gene sequence: CDR1 SGHAT, CDR2 FQNNGV. The V and J ends lost 5 bases and 0 bases, in that order; junction bases with no gene match: 9. The CDR3 protein is CASSRGLAGTPSTDTQYF. The CDR3 DNA is TGTGCCAGCAGCCGTGGACTAGCGGGGACCCCTAGCACAGATACGCAGTATTTT. Drawing the rest from reference TRBV11-2 and TRBJ2-3, the complete variable domain is EAGVAQSPRYKIIEKRQSVAFWCNPISGHATLYWYQQILGQGPKLLIQFQNNGVVDDSQLPKDRFSAERLKGVDSTLKIQPAKLEDSAVYLCASSRGLAGTPSTDTQYFGPGTRLTVL.

The chain couples TRBV20-1 to TRBJ2-5, with D tentatively TRBD2 (5 bases). The CDR3 runs to 15 residues. V was shortened by 5 bases and J by 0 bases, with 16 bases between the two germline ends. From germline, CDR1 is DFQATT and CDR2 SNEGSKA (reference sequence). The CDR3 protein is CSARSREKYQETQYF. The CDR3 nucleotides read TGCAGTGCTCGGAGTCGGGAAAAGTACCAAGAGACCCAGTACTTC.

V is TRBV9 and J is TRBJ1-2, with a tentative D call TRBD1 (5 bases). V dropped 0 bases and J dropped 8 bases, with 14 bases sitting between them. Germline loops: CDR1 SGDLS, CDR2 YYNGEE. The CDR3 loop spans 14 amino acids. The CDR3 DNA reads as TGTGCCAGCAGCGTAGACCTGTTGGGGCGCGGCTACACCTTC. It specifies CASSVDLLGRGYTF. Looking up the rest from reference TRBV9 and TRBJ1-2 gives the full variable domain: DSGVTQTPKHLITATGQRVTLRCSPRSGDLSVYWYQQSLDQGLQFLIQYYNGEERAKGNILERFSAQQFPDLHSELNLSSLELGDSALYFCASSVDLLGRGYTFGSGTRLTVV.

The chain combines TRBV5-1 with TRBJ2-1; no clear D gene. Per germline, CDR1 SGHRS and CDR2 YFSETQ. The V gene lost 5 bases and the J gene lost 2 bases, with 8 bases spanning the gap. The CDR3 spans 13 residues. CDR3 sequence reads: CASREMAYNEQFF. DNA for the CDR3: TGCGCCAGCAGAGAGATGGCCTACAATGAGCAGTTCTTC.

The chain is built from TRBV12-3 or TRBV12-4 and TRBJ1-4, with TRBD1 as a possible D gene (5 bases). V lost 6 bases, J lost 0 bases, and 11 bases lay in between. CDR3 length: 15 amino acids. CDR3 nucleotides: TGTGCCAGCAGCCCGGACACTACAACTAATGAAAAACTGTTTTTT. Protein sequence: CASSPDTTTNEKLFF.

This rearrangement joins TRBV6-2 or TRBV6-3 to TRBJ1-2; D gene ambiguous. The CDR3 loop spans 13 amino acids. V dropped 2 bases and J dropped 7 bases, with 11 bases sitting between them. Germline loops: CDR1 MNHEY, CDR2 SVGEGT. The CDR3 DNA sequence: TGTGCCAGCAGTTACGGATTGTACTCTGGCTACACCTTC. Translation gives CASSYGLYSGYTF.

The chain links TRBV9 to TRBJ1-2; TRBD1 might be the D (5 bases). CDR3 length: 14 residues. Germline V gives CDR1 SGDLS, CDR2 YYNGEE. Trimming shortened V by 3 bases and J by 4 bases, and 13 bases separated the two germline ends. CDR3: CASSEPGRFYGYTF. As DNA, the CDR3 is TGTGCCAGCAGCGAACCGGGACGCTTCTATGGCTACACCTTC.

J is TRBJ1-5 and V is TRBV6-2 or TRBV6-3, with TRBD1 identical over 9 bases. The CDR3 runs to 16 residues. J gave up 5 bases and V 5 bases, and 10 bases lay outside the gene matches. Germline V gene lookup returns CDR1 MNHEY and CDR2 SVGEGT. The CDR3 here is CASSPHLGQGHQPQHF. The CDR3 bases are TGTGCCAGCAGTCCCCATTTGGGACAGGGACATCAGCCCCAGCATTTT.

The chain has TRBV10-3 and TRBJ2-5; tentative D call: TRBD1 (6 bases). Between the trimmed V and J ends, which lost 6 bases and 5 bases, there was a span of 13 bases. This CDR3 is built from 13 residues. From germline, CDR1 is ENHRY and CDR2 SYGVKD. The CDR3 region has the DNA TGTGCCATCAGGGAACACAGGGAGGAGACCCAGTACTTC. It is translated as CAIREHREETQYF.

CDR3 sequence (DNA): TGTGCCAGCAGCACCACCCCAAACAGGGGGGACTATGGCTACACCTTC. This codes for CASSTTPNRGDYGYTF. The genes are TRBV7-3 and TRBJ1-2; 8 nucleotides match TRBD1. Trimming removed 5 bases from V and 3 bases from J; junction bases left unmatched: 11. CDR3 length equals 16 residues. CDR1 is SGHTA and CDR2 is FQGTGA in the germline V gene.

This rearrangement joins TRBV7-2 to TRBJ1-2; 10 nucleotides match TRBD1. The CDR3 consists of 16 residues. The trim removed 3 bases at V and 6 bases at J, leaving 10 bases unmatched. Germline V gives CDR1 SGHTA, CDR2 FQGNSA. CDR3 coding DNA: TGTGCCAGCAGCTTTAGGGGACAGGGGAGAGAGAATGGCTACACCTTC. This translates into CASSFRGQGRENGYTF. The entire variable domain, with the rest obtained from reference TRBV7-2 and TRBJ1-2, is as follows: GAGVSQSPSNKVTEKGKDVELRCDPISGHTALYWYRQSLGQGLEFLIYFQGNSAPDKSGLPSDRFSAERTGGSVSTLTIQRTQQEDSAVYLCASSFRGQGRENGYTFGSGTRLTVV.

The gene calls are TRBV6-5 and TRBJ2-1; D possibly matches TRBD1 or TRBD2 (5 bases each). The CDR3 is 17 residues long. V was clipped by 2 bases and J by 0 bases, with 14 bases between them. The germline gives CDR1 MNHEY, CDR2 SVGAGI. In nucleotides, the CDR3 is TGTGCCAGCAGTTACCCCGACAGAGGAGGCTCCTACAATGAGCAGTTCTTC. Protein: CASSYPDRGGSYNEQFF.

This clonotype was seen just once. V gene TRBV18 combines with J gene TRBJ2-1; D assignment may be TRBD1 or TRBD2 (5 bases each). Germline V lookup: CDR1 KGHSH, CDR2 LQKENI. The CDR3 runs 14 residues. V dropped 1 base and J dropped 8 bases, with 12 bases sitting between them. The CDR3 loop reads CASSPQQVEDEQFF. As DNA, the CDR3 is TGTGCCAGCTCACCACAACAGGTGGAGGATGAGCAGTTCTTC.